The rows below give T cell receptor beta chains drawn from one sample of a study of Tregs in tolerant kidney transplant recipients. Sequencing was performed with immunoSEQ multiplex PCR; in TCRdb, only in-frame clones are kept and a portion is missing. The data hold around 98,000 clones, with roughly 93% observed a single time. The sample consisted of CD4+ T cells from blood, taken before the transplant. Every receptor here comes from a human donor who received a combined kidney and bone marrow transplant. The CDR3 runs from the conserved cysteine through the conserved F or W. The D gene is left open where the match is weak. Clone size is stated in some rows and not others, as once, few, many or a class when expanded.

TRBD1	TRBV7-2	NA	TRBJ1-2	TGTGCCAGCAGCATTCCTGGACAGGTCTATGGCTACACCTTC	CASSIPGQVYGYTF
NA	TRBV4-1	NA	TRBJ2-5	TGCGCCAGCAGCCAACCAGGGGTCAGTTTGCCCGCCCGGGGCCAAGAGACCCAGTACTTC	CASSQPGVSLPARGQETQYF
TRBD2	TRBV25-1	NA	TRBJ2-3	TGTGCCAGCAGCCCCCGACTAGCGAGACACACAGATACGCAGTATTTT	CASSPRLARHTDTQYF
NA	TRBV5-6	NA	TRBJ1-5	TGTGCCAGCAGCTTCACAGGTAGCAATCAGCCCCAGCATTTT	CASSFTGSNQPQHF
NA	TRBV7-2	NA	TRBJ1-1	TGTGCCAGCAGCCCAGAAGGACGGGGTGAAGCTTTCTTT	CASSPEGRGEAFF
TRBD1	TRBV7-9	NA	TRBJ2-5	TGTGCCAGCAGCTTAGGGGGGACAGGGGGCGAGACCCAGTACTTC	CASSLGGTGGETQYF
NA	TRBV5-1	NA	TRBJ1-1	TGCGCCAGCAGCTTGTCAGGACTTGAAGCTTTCTTT	CASSLSGLEAFF
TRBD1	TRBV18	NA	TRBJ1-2	TGTGCCAGCTCCCTGAGGGAGACAGGGACCCAAGGCTACACCTTC	CASSLRETGTQGYTF
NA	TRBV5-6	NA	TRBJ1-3	TGTGCCAGCAGTGGGGAGCCGGGGGGAGAAAACACCATATATTTT	CASSGEPGGENTIYF
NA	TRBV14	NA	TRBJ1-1	TGTGCCAGCAGCCCCCCTAGCAGGGGCCTGTGGAACACTGAAGCTTTCTTT	CASSPPSRGLWNTEAFF
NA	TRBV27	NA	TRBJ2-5	TGTGCCAGCAGATCCTTCCAAGAGACCCAGTACTTC	CASRSFQETQYF
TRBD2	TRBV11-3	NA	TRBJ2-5	TGTGCCAGCAGCTTAGGGACTAGCGGGTGGAATCAAGAGACCCAGTACTTC	CASSLGTSGWNQETQYF
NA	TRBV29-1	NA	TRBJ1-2	TGCAGCGTTGCCCCGGAGAGGTCCTATGGCTACACCTTC	CSVAPERSYGYTF
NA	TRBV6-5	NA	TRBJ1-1	TGTGCCAGCAGTTACTCGCCAGGATTGGGCACTGAAGCTTTCTTT	CASSYSPGLGTEAFF
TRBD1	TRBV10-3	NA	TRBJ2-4	TGTGCCATCAGCCTTACAGGGGATCTAGCCAAAAACATTCAGTACTTC	CAISLTGDLAKNIQYF
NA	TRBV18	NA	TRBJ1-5	TGTGCCAGCTCACCCCGGTCTCCGTCGGGGTTTAGCAATCAGCCCCAGCATTTT	CASSPRSPSGFSNQPQHF
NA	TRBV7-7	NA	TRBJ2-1	TGTGCCAGCAGCTTAGGGAGTGGGGGCGGTGAGCAGTTCTTC	CASSLGSGGGEQFF
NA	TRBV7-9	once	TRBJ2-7	TGTGCCAGCAGCAAAACAGGGTCCGGGACCAAGACCTACGAGCAGTACTTC	CASSKTGSGTKTYEQYF
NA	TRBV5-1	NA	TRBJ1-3	TGCGCCAGCAGCCCTGGGGGGTCTGGAAACACCATATATTTT	CASSPGGSGNTIYF
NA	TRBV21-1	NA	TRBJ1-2	TGTGCCAGCAGCAAAGAGGGGGGGGGCGATCACTATGGCTACACCTTC	CASSKEGGGDHYGYTF
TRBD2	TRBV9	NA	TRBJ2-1	TGTGCCAGCAGCGTAGAAGAGGGACCCGGCGGGAGGGGGAATGAGCAGTTCTTC	CASSVEEGPGGRGNEQFF
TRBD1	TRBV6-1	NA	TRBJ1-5	TGTGCCAGCAGTGAGATGGGACAGGGCTACCAGCCCCAGCATTTT	CASSEMGQGYQPQHF
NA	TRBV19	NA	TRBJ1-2	TGTGCCAGTAGACAGAGTCGTCCTGGCTACACCTTC	CASRQSRPGYTF
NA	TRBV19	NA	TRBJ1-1	TGTGCCAGTAGCGGGCGGGGCAGGCTGAACACTGAAGCTTTCTTT	CASSGRGRLNTEAFF
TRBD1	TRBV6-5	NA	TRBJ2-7	TGTGCCAGCAGGGAGGACAGGGGTCATTCCTACGAGCAGTACTTC	CASREDRGHSYEQYF
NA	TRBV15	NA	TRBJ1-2	TGTGCCACCAGCAGAGAGCAGGGGTATGGCTACACCTTC	CATSREQGYGYTF
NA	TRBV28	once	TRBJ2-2	TGTGCCAGCAGTTTAAGTAGGAGGACCGGGGAGCTGTTTTTT	CASSLSRRTGELFF
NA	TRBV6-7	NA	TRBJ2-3	TGTGCCGCTCCTCGGGGTTGCACAGATACGCAGTATTTT	CAAPRGCTDTQYF
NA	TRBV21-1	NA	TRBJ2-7	TGTGCCAGCCGCTACCGCTACGAGCAGTACTTC	CASRYRYEQYF
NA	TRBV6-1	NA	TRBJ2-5	TGTGCCAGCACCCTAACGAGGTCGGTAGAGACCCAGTACTTC	CASTLTRSVETQYF
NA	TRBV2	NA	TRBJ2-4	TGTGCCAGCAGTGGGGAGAAAAACATTCAGTACTTC	CASSGEKNIQYF
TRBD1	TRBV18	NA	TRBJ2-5	TGTGCCAGCTCACCAAAGGACAGGGTTGAGACCCAGTACTTC	CASSPKDRVETQYF
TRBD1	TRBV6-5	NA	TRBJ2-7	TGTGCCAGCAGTTTAACGACAGGGGGCTTCTACGAGCAGTACTTC	CASSLTTGGFYEQYF
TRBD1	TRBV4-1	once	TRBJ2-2	TGCGCCAGCAGCCAAGGGGACAGGGAAACCGGGGAGCTGTTTTTT	CASSQGDRETGELFF
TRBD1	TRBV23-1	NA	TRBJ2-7	TGCGCCAGCAGTCCATCCAGGACAGGGTTATTAGGGGAGCAGTACTTC	CASSPSRTGLLGEQYF
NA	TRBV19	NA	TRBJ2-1	TGTGCCAGTAGCACCCGTGGACAGCCCTACAATGAGCAGTTCTTC	CASSTRGQPYNEQFF
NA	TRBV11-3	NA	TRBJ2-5	TGTGCCAGCAGCTTAAGGGGGGAGACCCAGTACTTC	CASSLRGETQYF
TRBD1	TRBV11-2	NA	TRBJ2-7	TGTGCCAGCAGCTTAAGGTTAAGGGGACAGGGGGTAGGGGAGCAGTACTTC	CASSLRLRGQGVGEQYF
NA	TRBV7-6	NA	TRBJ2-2	TGTGCCAGCAGCTTAGGACAAAACACCGGGGAGCTGTTTTTT	CASSLGQNTGELFF
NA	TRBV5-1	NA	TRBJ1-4	TGCGCCAGCAGCTTATCGGGGAGTACTTCTGAAAAACTGTTTTTT	CASSLSGSTSEKLFF
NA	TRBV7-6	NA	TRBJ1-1	TGTGCCAGCAGACGCGGGGGAGACACTGAAGCTTTCTTT	CASRRGGDTEAFF
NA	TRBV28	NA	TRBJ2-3	TGTGCCGTAGGAGGGGCGGCGACAGATACGCAGTATTTT	CAVGGAATDTQYF
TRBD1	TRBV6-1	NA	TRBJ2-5	TGTGCCAGCAGCTCCGGGACAGGGTTCCAAGAGACCCAGTACTTC	CASSSGTGFQETQYF
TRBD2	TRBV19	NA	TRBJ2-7	TGTGCCAGTAGTCCCGCTAGCGGGGGGGCCTACGAGCAGTACTTC	CASSPASGGAYEQYF
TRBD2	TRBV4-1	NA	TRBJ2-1	TGCGCCAGCAGCCACGTTCTAGCGGGAGGATCCAATGAGCAGTTCTTC	CASSHVLAGGSNEQFF
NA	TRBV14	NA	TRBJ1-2	TGTGCCAGCAGCCAAGGCCTCGGCTATGGCTACACCTTC	CASSQGLGYGYTF
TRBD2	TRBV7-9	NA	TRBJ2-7	TGTGCCAGCAGCTTATGGCGGGGGGGCCCCCCCTACGAGCAGTACTTC	CASSLWRGGPPYEQYF
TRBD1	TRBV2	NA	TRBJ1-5	TGTGCCAGCAGTGAGGTCGGACAGGGCAATCAGCCCCAGCATTTT	CASSEVGQGNQPQHF
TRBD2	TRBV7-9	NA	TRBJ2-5	TGTGCCAGCAGCTTGGGGGGGGGAGAGACCCAGTACTTC	CASSLGGGETQYF
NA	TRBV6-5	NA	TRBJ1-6	TGTGCCAGCAGCCCAAAAAGGGAGGGAAGGTCCCCCCTCCACTTT	CASSPKREGRSPLHF
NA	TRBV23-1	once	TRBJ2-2	TGCGCCAGCAGTCTTTGGGTCGGGGTCAGGAACACCGGGGAGCTGTTTTTT	CASSLWVGVRNTGELFF
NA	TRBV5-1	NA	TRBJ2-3	TGCGCCAGCAGCCTAGGAGGCACAGATACGCAGTATTTT	CASSLGGTDTQYF
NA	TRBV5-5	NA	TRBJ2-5	TGTGCCAGCAGCTTTGGACCGGAGGTCCAGTACTTC	CASSFGPEVQYF
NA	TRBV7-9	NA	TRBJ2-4	TGTGCCAGCAGCTTAGGTGAGACAGGCGCAAACATTCAGTACTTC	CASSLGETGANIQYF
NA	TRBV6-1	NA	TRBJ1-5	TGTGCCAGCAGTCCAGGACAGTTCCAGCCCCAGCATTTT	CASSPGQFQPQHF
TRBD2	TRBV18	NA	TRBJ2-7	TGTGCCAGCTCACGGGGACTAGACTCCTACGAGCAGTACTTC	CASSRGLDSYEQYF
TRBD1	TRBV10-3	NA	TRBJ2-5	TGTGCCATCAGAATGACAGGGATGGAGACCCAGTACTTC	CAIRMTGMETQYF
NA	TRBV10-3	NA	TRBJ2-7	TGTGCCATCGGAGAGACAGGAGGCGGCGAGCAGTACTTC	CAIGETGGGEQYF
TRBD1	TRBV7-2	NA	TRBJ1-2	TGTGCCAGCAGACCGAACCGGGACAGGGGGCTTGGCTACACCTTC	CASRPNRDRGLGYTF
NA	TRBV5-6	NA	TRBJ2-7	TGTGCCAGCAGCATAGACAGATTCTACGAGCAGTACTTC	CASSIDRFYEQYF